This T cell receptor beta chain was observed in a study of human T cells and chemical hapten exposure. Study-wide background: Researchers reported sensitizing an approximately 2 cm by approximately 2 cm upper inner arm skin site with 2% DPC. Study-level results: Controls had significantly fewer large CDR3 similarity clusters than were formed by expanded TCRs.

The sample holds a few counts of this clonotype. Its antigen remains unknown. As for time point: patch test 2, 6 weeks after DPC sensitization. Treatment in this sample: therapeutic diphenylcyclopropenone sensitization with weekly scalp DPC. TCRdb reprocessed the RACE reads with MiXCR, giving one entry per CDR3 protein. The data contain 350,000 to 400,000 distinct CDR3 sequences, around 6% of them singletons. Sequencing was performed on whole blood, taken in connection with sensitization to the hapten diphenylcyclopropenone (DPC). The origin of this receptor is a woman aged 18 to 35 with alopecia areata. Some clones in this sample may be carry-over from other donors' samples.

The CDR3 loop is CASSVGPTNTEAFF. The CDR3 nucleotides are TGTGCCAGCAGCGTAGGGCCAACGAACACTGAAGCTTTCTTT. V and J are TRBV9 and TRBJ1-1; no clear D. The CDR3 covers 14 residues. Trimming shortened V by 0 bases and J by 1 base, and 7 bases separated the two germline ends. Per germline, CDR1 SGDLS and CDR2 YYNGEE.